This TCR beta chain was recovered during a study of blood T cell repertoires in COVID-19 (TCRdb year 2020). For the wider study: Samples covering the acute and convalescent phases of COVID-19 were provided by collaborators in the United States, Italy and Spain. The material from the prospective study consisted of cDNA or gDNA derived from T cells, B-cell-depleted T cells, or PBMCs. Subjects who had been exposed to COVID-19, were actively infected with it, or had recovered from it provided the deeply sampled blood TCRbeta repertoires that made up the dataset. The repertoires were released in a freely available public database meant as a resource for research on the immune response to SARS-CoV-2. The samples were drawn from two sources: the first 160 participants of the ongoing ImmuneRACE study, and 1,254 subjects contributed by 6 global collaborators. Nearly every sample came with metadata listing a de-identified subject ID, COVID-19 status, age in years and sex. Where available, HLA class I and class II types were obtained from metadata supplied by the sample provider rather than from assay-based typing. Paper-wide results and their limitations: The amount of clinical and demographic metadata varied by source and participant and was provided uncurated.

A remark on this clone: Its cognate antigen has yet to be identified. Qualities for individual bases were not recorded, and no much larger clone is one base off.

TCRbeta CDR3 regions were amplified from genomic DNA by means of the immunoSEQ Assay, a bias-controlled multiplex PCR. In the paper's pipeline: The number of nucleated cells in each sample was estimated from the amplification of reference gene primers within the assay. To quantify the absolute abundance of each unique TCRbeta CDR3 rearrangement, sequence reads were collapsed and filtered. For each sample, productive Simpson clonality was calculated by taking the square root of Simpson's diversity index across productive rearrangements. TCRdb limited this immuneACCESS table to in-frame rearrangements with V and J called. A share of clones is missing; checked studies link under half to unresolved V genes, and the rest is unexplained. The V and J calls and clone size were taken over from that table, and D and trimming were inferred from the DNA. This sample holds approximately 440,000 clones; about 90% were observed only once. Under 0.7% of the sample comes from the top ten.

Participants in the prospective study were aged roughly 18 to 95 years, lived in 20 to 30 United States geographic areas, and enrolled through a virtual design. In the prospective study, participants were assigned to cohorts based on the clinical history participants reported in a screening survey and a study questionnaire. Recovered participants in ImmuneRACE Cohort 3 were defined by two consecutive negative NP/OP PCR tests, clearance by a healthcare professional, or resolution of symptoms. In the prospective study, mobile phlebotomists collected whole blood, serum and a nasopharyngeal or oropharyngeal swab from each participant. Over a 2-month period, participants in the prospective study had the option of providing additional blood draws and questionnaires. Prospective study blood samples were shipped either frozen or at room temperature before DNA extraction. The germline V gene encodes CDR1 SEHNR and CDR2 FQNEAQ (reference sequence). The CDR3 contains 18 residues, cysteine and phenylalanine counted. This entry keeps only the CDR3 DNA: 54 bases, framed from base 1. Ends trimmed: V by 1 base, J by 6 bases; bases unmatched to a gene: 12.

This TCR derives from a young man who had recovered from COVID-19. What was sequenced was PBMCs or T cells enriched from blood (not recorded which). Here the chain combines TRBV7-9 and TRBJ1-5; a stretch of 10 junction bases matches TRBD1. At the DNA level, the sequence is TGTGCCAGCAGCTTAGGCAGGGGACAGGGGAGTTTCTTTCAGCCCCAGCATTTT. Its translation reads: CASSLGRGQGSFFQPQHF.